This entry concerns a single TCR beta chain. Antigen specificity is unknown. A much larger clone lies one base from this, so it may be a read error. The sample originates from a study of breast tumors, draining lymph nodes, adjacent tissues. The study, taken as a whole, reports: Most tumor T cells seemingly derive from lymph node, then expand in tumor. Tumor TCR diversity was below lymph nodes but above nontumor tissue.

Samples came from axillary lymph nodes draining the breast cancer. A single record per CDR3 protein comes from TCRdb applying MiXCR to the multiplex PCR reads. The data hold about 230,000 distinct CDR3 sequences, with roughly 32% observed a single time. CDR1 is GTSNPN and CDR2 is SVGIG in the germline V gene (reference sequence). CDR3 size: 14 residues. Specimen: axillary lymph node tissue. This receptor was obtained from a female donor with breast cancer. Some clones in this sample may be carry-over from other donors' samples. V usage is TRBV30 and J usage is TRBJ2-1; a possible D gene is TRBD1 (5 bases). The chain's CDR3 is CVWSVQTVYNEQFF. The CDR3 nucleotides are TGTGTCTGGAGTGTACAGACAGTCTACAATGAGCAGTTCTTC.